Listed here is a single T cell receptor beta chain. At least ten counts were recorded for this clonotype. The target of this receptor is not known. No base quality information exists; no much larger clone differs at one position. This record belongs to a study of molecular identifiers for immune sequencing clone quantification (dated by TCRdb to the late 2010s). As for the study more broadly: In a replicate experiment, RNA from about 19,000 or 110,000 naive CD8 T cells was split into five aliquots, four of which were sequenced. The study was a methods study using CD8 T cells to benchmark molecular-identifier clustering-based TCR repertoire sequencing (MIDCIRS) and TCR RNA copy counting.

Naive CD8 T cell libraries were made from 20,000 to 1,000,000 sorted cells using 10%, 30% or 50% of purified RNA. On a BD FACSAria II, naive CD8 T cells were FACS-sorted as CD8+CD4-CCR7+CD45RA+ and collected into RLT Plus buffer. To test detection sensitivity, Jurkat RNA equal to fewer than 13 TCR copies was added to samples of about 20,000-1,000,000 naive CD8 T cells. CD8 T cells were enriched with RosetteSep CD8+ T Cell Enrichment Cocktail and Ficoll-Paque, followed by ACK red cell lysis. CDR1 LNHDA and CDR2 SQIVND were looked up in the germline V gene (reference sequence). V is clipped by 5 bases and J by 3 bases, and the sequence between their germline boundaries is 11 bases long. Inclusive of the bounding cysteine and phenylalanine, the CDR3 is 13 residues long. The sequence is cut down to CDR3 DNA, 39 bases in frame from base 1. Libraries were constructed by PCR. TCRdb lists the instrument as NextSeq 500. Bulk TCR libraries were generated as previously described, with the TCR primers listed in Table S5 used. Total RNA was purified with the Qiagen AllPrep DNA/RNA kit. Before any analysis, reads coming from multiple sequencing runs of the same library were combined into one pool. In the original analysis: Reads were retained only if their TCR constant sequence matched exactly, and those retained reads were trimmed to 150 nt and grouped according to their 12-nt molecular barcodes. Within each barcode group, reads were sub-clustered at a 15% Levenshtein threshold, and quality-weighted consensus sequences were built per RNA molecule. Non-functional sequences were excluded, and lower-count sequences lying one edit away from another sequence were also excluded. Barcode sub-clusters with fewer than 20% of the maximum read count were removed, based on fitting two negative binomial distributions. Through fastp at Q25 and MiXCR, TCRdb rebuilt clones from the public reads, retaining in-frame beta chains. Under each unique CDR3 protein, matching rows form one entry showing the most common genes and DNA. The V and J calls come from TCRdb's annotation, not from the publication. The sample contains about 320,000 distinct CDR3 sequences, roughly 24% of them found a single time. The leading ten clones occupy 0.7% to 0.95% of the sample.

Broad study findings and their caveats: The sizes of highly expanded clones could end up underestimated when identical TCR molecules share a barcode. Modeling indicated about 3 TCR RNA copies recovered per cell, compared with about 9.4 by digital PCR, which implies a capture efficiency of around 31%. When barcode sub-clustering was left out, chimeric consensus sequences inflated TCR diversity, with chimeras reaching as high as 47%. The naive libraries included spiked-in Jurkat TCR RNA (10 copies' worth), and this Jurkat TCR RNA is not part of the donor repertoire. In CMV-specific effector cells, clones with more than 20 RNA copies contained over 99% of molecules, whereas in naive cells such clones contained under 1% of molecules. Spiked-in Jurkat TCR RNA equal to a single cell's worth was reported to be detectable even within 1,100,000 naive CD8 T cells.

This chain joins TRBV19 to TRBJ2-7; matching of 5 bases hints at TRBD1 as the D gene. Sequenced sample: naive CD8+ T cells from blood, with Jurkat cell RNA spiked in. This specimen's cell subset or site label, per the study, means: FACS-sorted CD8+CD4-CCR7+CD45RA+ naive T cells. This TCR was recovered from a human donor in good health. Some libraries in this study had Jurkat cell RNA spiked in. The CDR3 in this case is CASSVTRDYEQYF. The DNA sequence follows: TGTGCCAGTAGTGTTACCAGGGACTACGAGCAGTACTTC.